This is a list of T cell receptor beta chains from one sample in a study of cytomegalovirus exposure and HLA in healthy donors. Measured with immunoSEQ multiplex PCR; TCRdb has only the in-frame clones, and not every one. This sample has some 150,000 clones, with less than 9.5% found just once. Sequencing was performed on PBMCs. These receptors were obtained from a male donor in good health and CMV-seronegative. CDR3s leave out the opening cysteine and the closing phenylalanine or tryptophan. Clone size is shown for a subset of rows, as once, few, many or a class of expanded clone.

v_call,clone_size,cdr3_aa
TRBV28,few,ASSSLWSRSGNTIY
TRBV30,-,AWSRDRAYEQF
TRBV7-2,few,ASSLAYMPDTHEQY
TRBV5-4,few,ASSLAGPTWRYGYT
TRBV6-1,-,ASADSPFSYEQY
TRBV5-8,-,ASSFDRPFSGNTIY
TRBV25-1,few,ASSGQGFNEKLF
TRBV27,-,ASSLILAGGPYYNEQF
TRBV25-1,-,ASSGRHYTYGYT
TRBV9,-,ASSPRWGLGETQY
TRBV4-3,few,ASSQEGPLLAEAF
TRBV15,few,ATSREGGAGDTQY
TRBV4-1,few,ASSQEGRANYEQY
TRBV4-3,few,ASSQVRGQGEIKPQH
TRBV23-1,-,ASSQSGRASDGYT
TRBV19,-,ASSYGLAGENGYEQY
TRBV19,-,AVRDRERYGDGYT
TRBV2,-,ASTSRPANTGELF
TRBV9,-,ASSVVVGGPDTQY
TRBV4-3,-,ASSQEVQNNQPQH
TRBV7-3,few,ASSLVGRVKDTQY
TRBV18,-,ASSPGLNTEAF
TRBV27,-,ASSLAPGGGYGYT
TRBV30,few,AWSVPGENEQF
TRBV27,-,ASRRTGGNSPLH
TRBV4-3,-,ASSQDSLNTEAF
TRBV29-1,few,SVEVRDSSYEQY
TRBV4-3,-,ASSQDRRGGVTDTQY
TRBV6-5,few,ASRIGTSGQETQY
TRBV28,-,ASTPTGQGSSGYT
TRBV9,few,ASSVEGLAGERGDTQY
TRBV10-2,few,ATHGDSGPEGQETQY